This T cell receptor beta chain was sequenced during a study of cytomegalovirus exposure and HLA in healthy donors. Whole-study results and caveats: Presence/absence results assume similar sequencing depth per donor, which may not hold. Some segments of the V type, notably TRBV6-2 and TRBV6-3, were excluded as indistinguishable. In a later analysis, common viral pathogens appeared linked to several of the most significant clusters. Researchers reported that three CMV-associated chains were confirmed in vitro as CMV antigen-specific.

Germline lookup yields CDR1 SGHVS and CDR2 FQNEAQ. V was clipped by 1 base and J by 5 bases, with 8 bases between them. The CDR3 spans 13 residues. As for this clone: Its antigen is unidentified.

Primers: 60 Vbeta forward and 13 Jbeta reverse. Data came from immunoSEQ multiplex PCR; TCRdb stores just in-frame clones and leaves some out. The sample includes roughly 100,000 clones, 65% to 85% of them seen just once. The chain uses TRBV7-8 and TRBJ2-5; the D is unclear. The TCR sequence derives from a male donor in good health and CMV-seronegative. The sample comprised PBMCs. The CDR3 reads CASSLGGVETQYF. The DNA for the CDR3 is TGTGCCAGCAGCTTAGGAGGTGTCGAGACCCAGTACTTC. The full variable domain, in which reference TRBV7-8 and TRBJ2-5 provide the parts outside the CDR3, is GAGVSQSPRYKVAKRGQDVALRCDPISGHVSLFWYQQALGQGPEFLTYFQNEAQLDKSGLPSDRFFAERPEGSVSTLKIQRTQQEDSAVYLCASSLGGVETQYFGPGTRLLVL.